This entry concerns a single T cell receptor beta chain. The target antigen is unknown. This record comes from a study of cytomegalovirus exposure and HLA in healthy donors. With 2 bases clipped from V and 3 bases from J, the junction kept 5 bases outside the gene matches. This CDR3 has 16 residues. The V gene's germline CDR1 is MGHRA and CDR2 YSYEKL. PCR primers comprised 60 Vbeta and 13 Jbeta primers. This table comes from immunoSEQ multiplex PCR, and its TCRdb copy is limited to in-frame clones, with some not included. Of approximately 210,000 clones in the sample, around 76% are singletons; the top ten hold roughly 6%. Whole-study results and caveats: Cytomegalovirus association was assigned to 150 to 200 TCR beta chains.

Sequencing input: PBMCs. The source of this sequence is a man in his forties in good health and CMV-seropositive. V gene TRBV4-1 combines with J gene TRBJ2-3; 10 bases map to TRBD2. The CDR3 DNA reads TGCGCCAGCAGCCAACCTGGACTAGCGGTAACAGATACGCAGTATTTT. Translated, it gives CASSQPGLAVTDTQYF.